This is a list of T cell receptor beta chains from one sample in a study of human T cells and chemical hapten exposure. Using its own MiXCR run on the RACE reads, TCRdb lists one record per CDR3 protein. The data hold 130,000 or so distinct CDR3 sequences, with approximately 9.5% observed a single time. Sequenced: whole blood. The receptor set was obtained from a male donor in good health. Some clones in this sample may be carry-over from other donors' samples. CDR3s include the opening cysteine and the closing phenylalanine or tryptophan. Some rows have no size entry. The others give once, few or many, or a class for an expanded clone.

v_gene	j_gene	len	abundance	CDR3aa
TRBV4-1	TRBJ2-6	16	few	CASSQDGDRGDNVLTF
TRBV7-8	TRBJ2-7	14	-	CASSLGLGSYEQYF
TRBV5-5	TRBJ2-5	13	-	CARISGQQETQYF
TRBV27	TRBJ2-3	14	many	CASSLSSHTDTQYF
TRBV19	TRBJ2-7	17	many	CASSNFPPGLAGDEQYF
TRBV29-1	TRBJ2-3	12	few	CSGKGGTDTQYF
TRBV29-1	TRBJ1-2	14	many	CSVATDRGPTGYTF
TRBV13	TRBJ2-7	15	-	CASSSTAGGLYEQYF
TRBV7-7	TRBJ2-1	15	-	CASSAGRASYNEQFF
TRBV20-1	TRBJ2-1	14	-	CSAYLGGGYNEQFF
TRBV3-1	TRBJ2-2	14	few	CASSQDRRTGELFF
TRBV4-1	TRBJ2-2	17	many	CASSQEARNSNTGELFF
TRBV4-1	TRBJ1-1	16	many	CASSQDEDRDDTEAFF
TRBV6-6	TRBJ2-7	16	-	CASSPHGLAEPYEQYF
TRBV19	TRBJ1-5	13	-	CASSFQSNQPQHF
TRBV27	TRBJ2-3	14	few	CASSLGVDPDTQYF
TRBV20-1	TRBJ2-5	13	many	CSARGGVQETQYF
TRBV20-1	TRBJ1-1	12	-	CSARPEVTEAFF
TRBV4-3	TRBJ2-3	16	many	CASSQDRGGAPDTQYF
TRBV6-1	TRBJ2-5	13	few	CAIVRDLEETQYF
TRBV25-1	TRBJ2-7	16	-	CASTTGGTGESYEQYF
TRBV14	TRBJ2-1	15	few	CASSQDLGGWNEQFF
TRBV18	TRBJ1-4	15	-	CASSDYRGTNEKLFF
TRBV6-5	TRBJ2-3	18	many	CASSSPSSRQGSTDTQYF
TRBV15	TRBJ2-7	13	few	CATSRDGGYEQYF
TRBV24-1	TRBJ2-1	15	-	CATSVTGAMREEQFF
TRBV6-5	TRBJ2-7	14	many	CASSNRDRGREQYF
TRBV3-1	TRBJ2-5	15	few	CASSPSRTGIETQYF
TRBV27	TRBJ2-3	16	many	CASSFVRGSGTDTQYF
TRBV4-2	TRBJ1-6	15	few	CASSQDPVAASPLHF
TRBV11-2	TRBJ1-4	16	few	CASSFGQGWTNEKLFF
TRBV5-1	TRBJ2-5	15	many	CASSLVGRTEETQYF
TRBV4-2	TRBJ1-1	16	many	CASSQDPTGGNNEAFF
TRBV6-6	TRBJ1-3	21	few	CASRKRQHEGQGSLSGNTIYF
TRBV7-3	TRBJ2-2	16	-	CASSLRSMGNTGELFF
TRBV12-3/TRBV12-4	TRBJ1-1	14	many	CASSLTVMNTEAFF
TRBV7-6	TRBJ2-7	14	many	CASSLESYSYEQYF
TRBV20-1	TRBJ2-1	15	many	CSARDQLAAYNEQFF
TRBV7-9	TRBJ1-6	16	-	CASSSVRALNNSPLHF
TRBV27	TRBJ2-3	14	many	CASRSGSITDTQYF
TRBV28	TRBJ2-1	18	few	CASSFPAIAGVAVNEQFF
TRBV10-3	TRBJ2-5	12	-	CAISERKETQYF
TRBV15	TRBJ2-7	16	-	CATSRTGTSGTYEQYF
TRBV20-1	TRBJ2-7	15	few	CSARPSTSYSYEQYF
TRBV29-1	TRBJ2-5	14	many	CSASPTSGSETQYF